This passage covers 5 T cell receptor beta chains from one sample sequenced in a study of shared clonotypes between healthy human individuals. The repertoire was sequenced with immunoSEQ multiplex PCR; TCRdb's copy has only in-frame clones and lacks some. The sample yields roughly 2 million clones, approximately 96% seen once. Sequenced input: naive CD4+ T cells sorted from blood. Subset of the sample: CD45RA+ positively selected. These receptors were taken from a man aged 18 to 35 in good health.

The gene calls are TRBV7-3 and TRBJ2-3; 8 bases are a match to TRBD2. CDR3 length: 12 amino acids. V was pared by 1 base and J by 9 bases, with 0 bases of the junction left unmatched. CDR1 and CDR2 from the germline V gene are SGHTA and FQGTGA. CDR3 protein: CASSLSGRTQYF. CDR3 sequence (DNA): TGTGCCAGCAGCTTAAGCGGGAGGACGCAGTATTTT.

This clone came up once. The chain joins TRBV5-1 to TRBJ2-2; 9 nucleotides line up with TRBD1. Trimming at V came to 2 bases and at J to 4 bases, leaving 6 bases not matched to a gene. CDR3 length: 16 amino acids. Germline assignment: CDR1 SGHRS and CDR2 YFSETQ. CDR3 amino acids: CASSFGQGFGTGELFF. DNA of the CDR3: TGCGCCAGCAGCTTCGGACAGGGGTTCGGCACCGGGGAGCTGTTTTTT.

The rearrangement joins TRBV9 to TRBJ1-2; the D is unclear. In germline, CDR1 is SGDLS, CDR2 YYNGEE. The V and J ends lost 0 bases and 8 bases respectively, with 17 bases between them. The CDR3 consists of 15 residues. DNA of the CDR3: TGTGCCAGCAGCGTAGGAGGCAGGACTTTGGGGGGCTACACCTTC. It is translated as CASSVGGRTLGGYTF.

The genes are TRBV5-1 and TRBJ1-3; tentative D call: TRBD1 (5 bases). Germline V lookup: CDR1 SGHRS, CDR2 YFSETQ. The CDR3 sequence is 16 residues long. V lost 1 base to trimming and J lost 1 base, with 12 bases between them. The CDR3 nucleotides read TGCGCCAGCAGCTTGTTGGGGACTGGGTCTGGAAACACCATATATTTT. It codes for CASSLLGTGSGNTIYF.

This chain uses TRBV6-5 with TRBJ2-3, with D possibly being TRBD1 (6 bases). Trimming cost V 3 bases and J 0 bases, with 10 bases left between them. The CDR3 extends over 15 amino acids. Germline loops: CDR1 MNHEY, CDR2 SVGAGI. CDR3 sequence (DNA): TGTGCCAGCAGTTATACACAGGGTAGCACAGATACGCAGTATTTT. Its translation is CASSYTQGSTDTQYF.